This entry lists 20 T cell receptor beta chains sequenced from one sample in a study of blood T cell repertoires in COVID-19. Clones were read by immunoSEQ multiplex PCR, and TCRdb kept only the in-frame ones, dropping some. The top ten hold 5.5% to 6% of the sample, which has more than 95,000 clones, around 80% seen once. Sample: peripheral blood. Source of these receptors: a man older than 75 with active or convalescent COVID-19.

The CDR3 region has the DNA TGTGCCAGCAGTTTCGGACAGGGGGGTAATTCACCCCTCCACTTT. Protein sequence: CASSFGQGGNSPLHF. V is TRBV27 and J is TRBJ1-6; TRBD1 matches at 10 bases. There are 15 residues in the CDR3. Per germline, CDR1 MNHEY and CDR2 SMNVEV (reference sequence). J gave up 6 bases and V 3 bases, and 2 bases lay outside the gene matches.

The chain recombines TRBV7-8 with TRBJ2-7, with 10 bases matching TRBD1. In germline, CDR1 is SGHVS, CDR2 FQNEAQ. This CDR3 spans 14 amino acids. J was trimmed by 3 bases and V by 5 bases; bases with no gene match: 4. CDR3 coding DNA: TGTGCCAGCAGCCGGACAGGGGGAATCTACGAGCAGTACTTC. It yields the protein CASSRTGGIYEQYF.

CDR3 amino acids: CASSPVKVAGGIDTQYF. The CDR3, as DNA: TGCGCCAGCAGCCCCGTCAAAGTTGCGGGGGGAATTGATACGCAGTATTTT. The chain has TRBV5-1 and TRBJ2-3; 8 bases line up with TRBD2. The V gene end was trimmed by 4 bases and the J gene end by 6 bases; junction bases not matched to a gene: 16. The CDR3 extends over 17 amino acids. Looked up from germline, CDR1 is SGHRS and CDR2 is YFSETQ. Full variable domain (missing parts from reference TRBV5-1 and TRBJ2-3): KAGVTQTPRYLIKTRGQQVTLSCSPISGHRSVSWYQQTPGQGLQFLFEYFSETQRNKGNFPGRFSGRQFSNSRSEMNVSTLELGDSALYLCASSPVKVAGGIDTQYFGPGTRLTVL.

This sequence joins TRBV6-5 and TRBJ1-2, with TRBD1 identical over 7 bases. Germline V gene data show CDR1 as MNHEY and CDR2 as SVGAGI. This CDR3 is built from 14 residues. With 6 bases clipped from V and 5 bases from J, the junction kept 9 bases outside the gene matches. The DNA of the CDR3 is TGTGCCAGCAGACCGGGACAGTCACCGTATGGCTACACCTTC. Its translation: CASRPGQSPYGYTF.

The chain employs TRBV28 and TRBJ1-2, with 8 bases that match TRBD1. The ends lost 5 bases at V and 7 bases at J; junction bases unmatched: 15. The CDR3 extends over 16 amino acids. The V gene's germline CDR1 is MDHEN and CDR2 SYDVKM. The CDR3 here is CASSTGTGTSPGGYTF. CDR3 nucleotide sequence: TGTGCCAGCAGTACCGGGACAGGAACCTCTCCGGGTGGCTACACCTTC.

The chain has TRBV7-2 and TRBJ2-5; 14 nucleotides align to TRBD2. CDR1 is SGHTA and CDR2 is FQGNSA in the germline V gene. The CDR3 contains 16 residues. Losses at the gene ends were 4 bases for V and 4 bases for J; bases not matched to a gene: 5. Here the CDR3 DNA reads TGTGCCAGCAGCTCTGGGACTAGCGGGGGCGGAGAGACCCAGTACTTC. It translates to CASSSGTSGGGETQYF. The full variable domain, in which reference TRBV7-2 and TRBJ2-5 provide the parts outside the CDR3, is GAGVSQSPSNKVTEKGKDVELRCDPISGHTALYWYRQSLGQGLEFLIYFQGNSAPDKSGLPSDRFSAERTGGSVSTLTIQRTQQEDSAVYLCASSSGTSGGGETQYFGPGTRLLVL.

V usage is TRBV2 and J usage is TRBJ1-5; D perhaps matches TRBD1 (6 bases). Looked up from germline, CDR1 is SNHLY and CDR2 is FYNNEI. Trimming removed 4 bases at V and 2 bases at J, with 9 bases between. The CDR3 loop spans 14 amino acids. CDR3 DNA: TGTGCCAGCAGTGCGGACAGAGGCAATCAGCCCCAGCATTTT. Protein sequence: CASSADRGNQPQHF.

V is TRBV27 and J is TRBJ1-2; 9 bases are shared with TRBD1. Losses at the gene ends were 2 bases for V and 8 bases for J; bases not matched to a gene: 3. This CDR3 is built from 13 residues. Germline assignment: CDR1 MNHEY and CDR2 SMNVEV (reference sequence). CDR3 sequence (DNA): TGTGCCAGCAGTTTAAACAGGGGGCGCGGCTACACCTTC. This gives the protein CASSLNRGRGYTF.

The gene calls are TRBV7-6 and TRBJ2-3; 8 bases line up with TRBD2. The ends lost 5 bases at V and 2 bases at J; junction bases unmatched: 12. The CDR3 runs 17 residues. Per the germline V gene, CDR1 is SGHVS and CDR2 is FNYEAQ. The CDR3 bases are TGTGCCAGCAGCCGGGGGGGGAGCGGGGGCCCCACAGATACGCAGTATTTT. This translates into CASSRGGSGGPTDTQYF. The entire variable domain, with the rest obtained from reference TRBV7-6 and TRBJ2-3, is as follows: GAGVSQSPRYKVTKRGQDVALRCDPISGHVSLYWYRQALGQGPEFLTYFNYEAQQDKSGLPNDRFSAERPEGSISTLTIQRTEQRDSAMYRCASSRGGSGGPTDTQYFGPGTRLTVL.

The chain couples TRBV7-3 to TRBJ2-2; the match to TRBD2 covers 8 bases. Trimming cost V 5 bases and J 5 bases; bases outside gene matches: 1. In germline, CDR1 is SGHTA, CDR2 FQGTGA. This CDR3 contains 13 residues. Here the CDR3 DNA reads TGTGCCAGCAGCGCGGGGGGTACCGGGGAGCTGTTTTTT. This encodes CASSAGGTGELFF.

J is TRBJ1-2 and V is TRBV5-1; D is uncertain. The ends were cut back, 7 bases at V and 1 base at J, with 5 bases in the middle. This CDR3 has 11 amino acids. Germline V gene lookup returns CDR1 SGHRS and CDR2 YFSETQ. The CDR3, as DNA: TGCGCCAGCGGCAATAACTATGGCTACACCTTC. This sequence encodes CASGNNYGYTF.

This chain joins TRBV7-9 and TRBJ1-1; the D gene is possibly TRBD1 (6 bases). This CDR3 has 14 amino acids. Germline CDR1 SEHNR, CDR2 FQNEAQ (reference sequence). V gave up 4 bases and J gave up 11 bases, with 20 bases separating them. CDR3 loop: CASSSSGAFLEAFF. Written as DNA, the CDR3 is TGTGCCAGCAGCTCCTCAGGGGCTTTTTTGGAGGCTTTCTTT.

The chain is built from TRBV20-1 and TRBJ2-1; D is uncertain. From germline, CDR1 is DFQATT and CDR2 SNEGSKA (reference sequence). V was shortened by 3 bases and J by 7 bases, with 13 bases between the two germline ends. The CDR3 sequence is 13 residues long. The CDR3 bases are TGCAGTGCTAGTAGTTTGTGGGCGAATGAGCAGTTCTTC. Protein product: CSASSLWANEQFF.

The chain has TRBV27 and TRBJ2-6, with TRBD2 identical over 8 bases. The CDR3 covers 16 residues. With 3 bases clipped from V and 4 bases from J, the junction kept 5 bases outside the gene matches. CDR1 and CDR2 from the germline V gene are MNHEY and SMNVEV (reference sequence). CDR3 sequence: CASSFLAGMGANVLTF. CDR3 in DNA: TGTGCCAGCAGTTTTTTAGCGGGGATGGGGGCCAACGTCCTGACTTTC. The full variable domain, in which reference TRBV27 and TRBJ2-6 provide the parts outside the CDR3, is EAQVTQNPRYLITVTGKKLTVTCSQNMNHEYMSWYRQDPGLGLRQIYYSMNVEVTDKGDVPEGYKVSRKEKRNFPLILESPSPNQTSLYFCASSFLAGMGANVLTFGAGSRLTVL.

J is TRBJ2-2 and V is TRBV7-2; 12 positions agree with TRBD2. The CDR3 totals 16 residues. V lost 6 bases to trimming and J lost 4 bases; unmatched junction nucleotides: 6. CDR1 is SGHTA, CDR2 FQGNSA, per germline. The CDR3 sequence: CASRSSGGASTGELFF. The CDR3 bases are TGTGCCAGCAGATCTAGCGGGGGGGCATCCACCGGGGAGCTGTTTTTT.

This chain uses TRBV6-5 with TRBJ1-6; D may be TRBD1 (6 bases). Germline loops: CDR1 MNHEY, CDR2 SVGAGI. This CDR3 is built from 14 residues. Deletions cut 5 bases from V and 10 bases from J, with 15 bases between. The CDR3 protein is CASSRWGGPSPLHF. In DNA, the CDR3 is TGTGCCAGCAGTCGGTGGGGGGGCCCCTCACCCCTCCACTTT.

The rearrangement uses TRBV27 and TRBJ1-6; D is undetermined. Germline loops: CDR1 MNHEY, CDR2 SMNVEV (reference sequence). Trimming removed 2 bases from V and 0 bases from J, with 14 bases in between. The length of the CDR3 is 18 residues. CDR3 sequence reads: CASSLLAYSGSYNSPLHF. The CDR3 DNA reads TGTGCCAGCAGTTTACTGGCCTACTCGGGCTCCTATAATTCACCCCTCCACTTT.

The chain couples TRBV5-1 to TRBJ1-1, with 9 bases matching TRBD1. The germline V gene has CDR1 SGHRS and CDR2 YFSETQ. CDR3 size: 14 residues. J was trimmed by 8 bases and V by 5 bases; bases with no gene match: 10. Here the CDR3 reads CASRTGGADFEAFF. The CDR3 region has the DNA TGCGCCAGCAGAACAGGGGGCGCGGATTTCGAAGCTTTCTTT.

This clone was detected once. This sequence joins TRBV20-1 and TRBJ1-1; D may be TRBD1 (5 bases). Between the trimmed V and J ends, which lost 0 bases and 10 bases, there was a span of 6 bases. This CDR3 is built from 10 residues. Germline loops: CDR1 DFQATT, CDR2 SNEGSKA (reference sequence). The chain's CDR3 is CSAREGGAFF. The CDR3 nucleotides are TGCAGTGCTAGAGAGGGGGGAGCTTTCTTT.

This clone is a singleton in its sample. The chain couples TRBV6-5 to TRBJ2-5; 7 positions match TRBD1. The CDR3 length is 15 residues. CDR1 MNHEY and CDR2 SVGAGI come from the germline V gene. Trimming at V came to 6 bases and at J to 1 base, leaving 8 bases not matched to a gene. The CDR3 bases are TGTGCCAGCAGCGATCCCGACAGGGTCCAAGAGACCCAGTACTTC. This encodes CASSDPDRVQETQYF.